These T cell receptor beta chains were read from a single sample in a study of glioma-infiltrating T cells. TCRdb used MiXCR to reprocess the multiplex PCR reads, holding one entry per CDR3 protein. This sample has roughly 120,000 distinct CDR3 sequences, with less than 30% found just once. Sequenced material: glioma tissue, nonneoplastic brain tissue, or PBMCs (not recorded which). The source of these receptors is a human donor with low-grade glioma or glioblastoma, undergoing nonglioma brain surgery, or in good health (not recorded which). Both conserved end residues are part of each CDR3. Each record gives: CDR3 length, V gene, clone size, J gene, D gene, CDR3 protein, CDR3 DNA. A D gene is named only where the DNA matches it firmly. Rows give clone size only sometimes, using once, few, many, or a class for an expanded clone.

len: 13
v_gene: TRBV28
abundance: many
j_gene: TRBJ2-5
d_gene: .
CDR3aa: CASSLPGLETQYF
CDR3nt: TGTGCCAGCAGTTTACCGGGGTTGGAGACCCAGTACTTC

len: 13
v_gene: TRBV27
abundance: many
j_gene: TRBJ2-7
d_gene: .
CDR3aa: CASARYRDGEQYF
CDR3nt: TGTGCCAGCGCCAGATACAGGGACGGGGAGCAGTACTTC

len: 16
v_gene: TRBV6-2/TRBV6-3
abundance: .
j_gene: TRBJ1-1
d_gene: .
CDR3aa: CASSYAKVPWGTEAFF
CDR3nt: TGTGCCAGCAGTTACGCTAAGGTCCCTTGGGGCACTGAAGCTTTCTTT

len: 14
v_gene: TRBV19
abundance: few
j_gene: TRBJ1-5
d_gene: .
CDR3aa: CASRWRERNQPQHF
CDR3nt: TGTGCCAGTAGGTGGAGGGAACGCAATCAGCCCCAGCATTTT

len: 13
v_gene: TRBV3-1
abundance: many
j_gene: TRBJ2-1
d_gene: .
CDR3aa: CASSGQGLGEQFF
CDR3nt: TGTGCCAGCAGCGGGCAGGGGTTGGGTGAGCAGTTCTTC

len: 18
v_gene: TRBV13
abundance: many
j_gene: TRBJ2-1
d_gene: TRBD2
CDR3aa: CASSPKWDLAGAYNEQFF
CDR3nt: TGTGCCAGCAGCCCTAAATGGGATTTAGCGGGAGCCTACAATGAGCAGTTCTTC

len: 13
v_gene: TRBV7-8
abundance: few
j_gene: TRBJ2-7
d_gene: .
CDR3aa: CASSLVQNYEQYF
CDR3nt: TGTGCCAGCAGCTTAGTACAGAATTACGAGCAGTACTTC

len: 14
v_gene: TRBV12-3/TRBV12-4
abundance: .
j_gene: TRBJ1-3
d_gene: .
CDR3aa: CASSPDPAGNTIYF
CDR3nt: TGTGCCAGCAGTCCGGACCCAGCTGGAAACACCATATATTTT

len: 18
v_gene: TRBV14
abundance: .
j_gene: TRBJ2-3
d_gene: TRBD2
CDR3aa: CASSPPGLAGRGTDTQYF
CDR3nt: TGTGCCAGCAGCCCTCCGGGACTAGCGGGGAGAGGGACAGATACGCAGTATTTT

len: 14
v_gene: TRBV2
abundance: medium-sized
j_gene: TRBJ2-7
d_gene: TRBD2
CDR3aa: CARTSGGPPYEQYF
CDR3nt: TGTGCCAGGACTAGCGGGGGGCCCCCCTACGAGCAGTACTTC

len: 13
v_gene: TRBV27
abundance: .
j_gene: TRBJ1-1
d_gene: .
CDR3aa: CASNQGRKTEAFF
CDR3nt: TGTGCCAGCAACCAGGGGCGGAAAACAGAAGCTTTCTTT

len: 15
v_gene: TRBV20-1
abundance: many
j_gene: TRBJ1-5
d_gene: .
CDR3aa: CSARAPRGRDQPQHF
CDR3nt: TGCAGTGCTAGAGCCCCTCGGGGGCGCGATCAGCCCCAGCATTTT

len: 16
v_gene: TRBV18
abundance: many
j_gene: TRBJ2-7
d_gene: TRBD2
CDR3aa: CASSSKGLAGGPEQYF
CDR3nt: TGTGCCAGCTCATCGAAAGGACTAGCGGGAGGGCCAGAGCAGTACTTC

len: 14
v_gene: TRBV11-2
abundance: .
j_gene: TRBJ1-6
d_gene: .
CDR3aa: CASSLEALLSPLHF
CDR3nt: TGTGCCAGCAGCTTAGAGGCCCTATTATCCCCCCTCCACTTT

len: 16
v_gene: TRBV25-1
abundance: many
j_gene: TRBJ1-6
d_gene: TRBD1
CDR3aa: CASSEWDRGWNSPLHF
CDR3nt: TGTGCCAGCAGTGAATGGGACAGGGGATGGAATTCACCCCTCCACTTT

len: 16
v_gene: TRBV28
abundance: many
j_gene: TRBJ2-3
d_gene: TRBD1
CDR3aa: CASSKPGQGARNTQYF
CDR3nt: TGTGCCAGCAGTAAGCCGGGACAGGGGGCAAGAAATACGCAGTATTTT

len: 14
v_gene: TRBV29-1
abundance: .
j_gene: TRBJ2-3
d_gene: TRBD2
CDR3aa: CSVKEVGGTDTQYF
CDR3nt: TGCAGCGTTAAGGAGGTGGGGGGGACAGATACGCAGTATTTT

len: 16
v_gene: TRBV11-2
abundance: .
j_gene: TRBJ2-2
d_gene: TRBD1
CDR3aa: CASSLASGGFTGELFF
CDR3nt: TGTGCCAGCAGCTTAGCGTCAGGGGGTTTTACCGGGGAGCTGTTTTTT

len: 15
v_gene: TRBV5-1
abundance: many
j_gene: TRBJ2-1
d_gene: TRBD1
CDR3aa: CASSPGTVRSNEQFF
CDR3nt: TGCGCCAGCAGCCCGGGGACAGTTAGATCCAATGAGCAGTTCTTC

len: 14
v_gene: TRBV27
abundance: many
j_gene: TRBJ2-7
d_gene: .
CDR3aa: CASSSRQGLYEQYF
CDR3nt: TGTGCCAGCAGTTCCCGACAGGGACTCTACGAGCAGTACTTC

len: 13
v_gene: TRBV28
abundance: many
j_gene: TRBJ2-7
d_gene: TRBD2
CDR3aa: CATGGSYYYEQYF
CDR3nt: TGTGCCACCGGGGGGTCCTACTACTACGAGCAGTACTTC

len: 15
v_gene: TRBV28
abundance: .
j_gene: TRBJ1-1
d_gene: TRBD1
CDR3aa: CASGDWTGASTEAFF
CDR3nt: TGTGCCAGCGGTGACTGGACAGGAGCCTCCACTGAAGCTTTCTTT

len: 15
v_gene: TRBV11-2
abundance: .
j_gene: TRBJ2-2
d_gene: TRBD1
CDR3aa: CARGSRQGDTGELFF
CDR3nt: TGTGCCAGGGGGTCCCGACAGGGTGACACCGGGGAGCTGTTTTTT

len: 13
v_gene: TRBV15
abundance: many
j_gene: TRBJ1-1
d_gene: .
CDR3aa: CATARTANTEAFF
CDR3nt: TGTGCCACCGCGAGGACGGCGAACACTGAAGCTTTCTTT

len: 15
v_gene: TRBV19
abundance: many
j_gene: TRBJ1-5
d_gene: .
CDR3aa: CASRTGVHSNQPQHF
CDR3nt: TGTGCCAGTAGGACAGGAGTTCATAGCAATCAGCCCCAGCATTTT

len: 17
v_gene: TRBV7-2
abundance: many
j_gene: TRBJ2-6
d_gene: .
CDR3aa: CASSSARGLPGANVLTF
CDR3nt: TGTGCCAGCAGCTCCGCCCGGGGGCTCCCTGGGGCCAACGTCCTGACTTTC

len: 16
v_gene: TRBV12-3/TRBV12-4
abundance: .
j_gene: TRBJ2-5
d_gene: TRBD1
CDR3aa: CASSPGQGGMKETQYF
CDR3nt: TGTGCCAGCAGTCCCGGACAGGGAGGTATGAAAGAGACCCAGTACTTC

len: 16
v_gene: TRBV6-2/TRBV6-3
abundance: .
j_gene: TRBJ1-2
d_gene: .
CDR3aa: CASLLEGSQGLYGYTF
CDR3nt: TGTGCCAGCCTCTTGGAGGGTAGCCAGGGTCTGTATGGCTACACCTTC

len: 15
v_gene: TRBV6-1
abundance: many
j_gene: TRBJ2-1
d_gene: .
CDR3aa: CASSLAGTLNNEQFF
CDR3nt: TGTGCCAGCAGTTTAGCCGGGACACTTAACAATGAGCAGTTCTTC

len: 12
v_gene: TRBV5-1
abundance: .
j_gene: TRBJ2-3
d_gene: .
CDR3aa: CASSLTIDTQYF
CDR3nt: TGCGCCAGCAGCCTAACCATAGATACGCAGTATTTT

len: 14
v_gene: TRBV20-1
abundance: once
j_gene: TRBJ2-7
d_gene: TRBD1
CDR3aa: CSAPWTGLSYEQYF
CDR3nt: TGCAGTGCTCCATGGACAGGGCTATCCTACGAGCAGTACTTC